The 9 T cell receptor beta chains listed next were all sequenced from one sample in a study of cytomegalovirus exposure and HLA in healthy donors. The primer mix had 60 Vbeta and 13 Jbeta primers. Repertoires were generated with immunoSEQ multiplex PCR, while TCRdb's copy carries only in-frame clones and drops some. The sample has 100,000 to 150,000 clones; the top ten hold about 1.4%. Sample: PBMCs. These receptors came from a woman aged 40-49 years in good health and CMV-seronegative.

This chain links TRBV9 with TRBJ2-5, with D possibly TRBD1 on 6 matching bases. The V end lost 4 bases, the J end lost 5 bases, and 15 bases lay between the germline ends. From germline, CDR1 is SGDLS and CDR2 YYNGEE. CDR3 size: 14 residues. Here the CDR3 reads CASSPWTVYETQYF. The DNA of the CDR3 is TGTGCCAGCAGCCCTTGGACAGTGTATGAGACCCAGTACTTC.

V usage is TRBV18 and J usage is TRBJ2-5, with 7 bases lining up with TRBD1. The CDR3 is 14 amino acids. Unmatched junction bases numbered 4, after V lost 1 base and J lost 5 bases. From germline, CDR1 is KGHSH and CDR2 LQKENI. CDR3 sequence reads: CASSPLDRVETQYF. In nucleotides, the CDR3 is TGTGCCAGCTCACCACTCGACAGGGTGGAGACCCAGTACTTC.

V gene TRBV5-4 combines with J gene TRBJ2-3; TRBD2 matches at 9 bases. The germline V gene encodes CDR1 SGHNT and CDR2 YYREEE (reference sequence). J was trimmed by 4 bases and V by 4 bases; bases with no gene match: 16. The CDR3 covers 18 residues. DNA of the CDR3: TGTGCCAGCAGCCAACCCCCCCTTGGCGGGGGGGCCCCAGATACGCAGTATTTT. Translated: CASSQPPLGGGAPDTQYF. Filled out from reference TRBV5-4 and TRBJ2-3, the complete variable domain reads ETGVTQSPTHLIKTRGQQVTLRCSSQSGHNTVSWYQQALGQGPQFIFQYYREEENGRGNFPPRFSGLQFPNYSSELNVNALELDDSALYLCASSQPPLGGGAPDTQYFGPGTRLTVL.

This rearrangement joins TRBV29-1 to TRBJ2-5; TRBD1 matches at 9 bases. The end of the DNA fits TRBJ2-7 better, so the J call may be wrong. Germline CDR1 and CDR2: SQVTM and ANQGSEA. The CDR3 length is 12 residues. This CDR3 is CSARQGDHEQYF. The CDR3 nucleotides are TGCAGCGCCCGACAGGGGGACCACGAGCAGTACTTC.

The rearrangement links TRBV7-2 to TRBJ1-3, with 12 nucleotides matching TRBD1. The CDR3 is made up of 17 amino acids. Germline V lookup: CDR1 SGHTA, CDR2 FQGNSA. The V and J ends lost 1 base and 5 bases, in that order; junction bases with no gene match: 6. The CDR3 nucleotides read TGTGCCAGCAGCTTAGGGGCGGGACAGGGGGCGAGAAACACCATATATTTT. Encoded protein: CASSLGAGQGARNTIYF.

CDR3 in amino acids: CASTDTHQRFF. The DNA for the CDR3 is TGTGCCAGCACCGACACCCACCAGAGGTTCTTC. This rearrangement joins TRBV28 to TRBJ2-1; D is unresolved. The germline V gene has CDR1 MDHEN and CDR2 SYDVKM. V shed 7 bases and J shed 15 bases, with 16 bases lying between them. The CDR3 runs to 11 residues.

The V call is TRBV7-2, the J call TRBJ1-1; possible D gene TRBD1, 6 bases. The CDR3 is made up of 12 amino acids. Deletions cut 4 bases from V and 6 bases from J, with 9 bases between. The V gene's germline CDR1 is SGHTA and CDR2 FQGNSA. The CDR3 reads CASSSAGAEAFF. CDR3 nucleotide sequence: TGTGCCAGCAGCTCGGCAGGGGCTGAAGCTTTCTTT.

To note about this clone: This same CDR3 is encoded by further DNA sequences in the sample. The rearrangement links TRBV28 to TRBJ1-2; the D is unclear. The V end was cut by 2 bases, the J end by 2 bases, with 6 bases between. CDR1 and CDR2 (germline): MDHEN, SYDVKM. This CDR3 has 13 residues. The CDR3 reads CASSLGGNYGYTF. The CDR3 coding sequence is TGTGCCAGCAGTTTAGGAGGAAACTATGGCTACACCTTC.

The CDR3 DNA reads as TGTGCCAGCAGTTTTAATTCGGGACAGGGTCCATCACCCCTCCACTTT. This gives the protein CASSFNSGQGPSPLHF. The rearrangement links TRBV6-5 to TRBJ1-6, with 9 bases identical to TRBD1. The J segment lost 10 bases and the V segment lost 4 bases, leaving 11 bases of the junction unmatched. Germline V gene data show CDR1 as MNHEY and CDR2 as SVGAGI. The CDR3 has 16 amino acids.